The rows below give T cell receptor beta chains drawn from one sample of a study of beta chain features in type 1 diabetes. The repertoire was sequenced with immunoSEQ multiplex PCR; TCRdb's copy has only in-frame clones and lacks some. The top ten hold under 0.45% of the sample, which has about 150,000 clones, roughly 53% seen once. Source material: Tregs from blood. Receptors were obtained from a man younger than 35 in good health. Each CDR3 is given with its conserved first and last residue. A D gene is named only where the DNA matches it firmly. Only part of the rows carry a size: once, few, many, or a class if the clone is expanded.

j_call v_call clone_size d_call cdr3_aa cdr3_nt
TRBJ2-3 TRBV9 . . CASSRGRGDTQYF TGTGCCAGCAGCCGCGGCCGGGGGGATACGCAGTATTTT
TRBJ1-3 TRBV7-2 few . CASSFQGPSGNTIYF TGTGCCAGCAGCTTTCAGGGGCCCTCTGGAAACACCATATATTTT
TRBJ1-4 TRBV6-6 . TRBD1 CASRSGTENEKLFF TGTGCCAGCAGATCCGGGACAGAGAATGAAAAACTGTTTTTT
TRBJ2-7 TRBV9 . TRBD2 CASSVGTSGLREQYF TGTGCCAGCAGCGTAGGGACTAGCGGCTTGAGGGAGCAGTACTTC
TRBJ1-5 TRBV7-2 few . CASSAYRRQPQHF TGTGCCAGCAGCGCCTACAGGCGGCAGCCCCAGCATTTT
TRBJ2-6 TRBV28 few TRBD1 CASSGDREPSGANVLTF TGTGCCAGCAGCGGGGACAGGGAGCCTTCTGGGGCCAACGTCCTGACTTTC
TRBJ1-5 TRBV6-5 . TRBD1 CAISEVGGYQPQHF TGTGCCATCAGTGAGGTAGGGGGCTATCAGCCCCAGCATTTT
TRBJ2-1 TRBV11-2 . TRBD2 CASSLHGASGGSEQFF TGTGCCAGCAGCTTACATGGGGCTAGCGGGGGGAGTGAGCAGTTCTTC
TRBJ2-4 TRBV7-8 once TRBD1 CASSLHYLGTDFKNIQYF TGTGCCAGCAGCTTACATTATTTAGGGACAGATTTTAAAAACATTCAGTACTTC
TRBJ1-3 TRBV4-2 . TRBD1 CASSPETGVAGNTIYF TGTGCCAGCAGCCCGGAGACAGGGGTAGCTGGAAACACCATATATTTT
TRBJ1-5 TRBV27 few TRBD1 CASSTPGQENQPQHF TGTGCCAGCAGTACTCCGGGACAGGAGAATCAGCCCCAGCATTTT
TRBJ2-3 TRBV18 few TRBD2 CASSPWTIGGAADTQYF TGTGCCAGCTCACCTTGGACTATCGGGGGGGCAGCAGATACGCAGTATTTT
TRBJ2-7 TRBV7-2 . TRBD1 CASSLYRGEYEQYF TGTGCCAGCAGCTTATACAGGGGGGAATACGAGCAGTACTTC
TRBJ2-3 TRBV28 few TRBD1 CASSPGTGTDTQYF TGTGCCAGCAGCCCCGGGACAGGGACAGATACGCAGTATTTT
TRBJ2-6 TRBV10-3 once TRBD1 CAISEGTGTGANVLTF TGTGCCATCAGTGAGGGGACAGGGACCGGGGCCAACGTCCTGACTTTC
TRBJ2-1 TRBV7-2 few TRBD1 CASSPQGQGLGNEQFF TGTGCCAGCAGCCCACAAGGACAGGGTTTGGGGAATGAGCAGTTCTTC
TRBJ2-7 TRBV4-2 few TRBD2 CASSQGGLAGIYEQYF TGTGCCAGCAGCCAAGGGGGCCTAGCGGGGATCTACGAGCAGTACTTC
TRBJ2-7 TRBV7-2 . TRBD1 CASSFRDRSYEQYF TGTGCCAGCAGCTTCCGGGACAGGTCCTACGAGCAGTACTTC
TRBJ2-1 TRBV5-3 once TRBD2 CARSLNRWLAGGPSENEQFF TGTGCCAGAAGCTTGAATCGTTGGCTAGCGGGGGGGCCTTCCGAGAATGAGCAGTTCTTC
TRBJ2-1 TRBV30 . TRBD2 CAWSGLAGGEQFF TGTGCCTGGTCGGGACTAGCGGGGGGTGAGCAGTTCTTC
TRBJ1-1 TRBV30 few . CAWSVQSGTEAFF TGTGCCTGGAGTGTACAATCGGGCACTGAAGCTTTCTTT
TRBJ2-7 TRBV27 few . CASSFHRSALEQYF TGTGCCAGCAGTTTCCACAGGAGCGCCCTGGAGCAGTACTTC